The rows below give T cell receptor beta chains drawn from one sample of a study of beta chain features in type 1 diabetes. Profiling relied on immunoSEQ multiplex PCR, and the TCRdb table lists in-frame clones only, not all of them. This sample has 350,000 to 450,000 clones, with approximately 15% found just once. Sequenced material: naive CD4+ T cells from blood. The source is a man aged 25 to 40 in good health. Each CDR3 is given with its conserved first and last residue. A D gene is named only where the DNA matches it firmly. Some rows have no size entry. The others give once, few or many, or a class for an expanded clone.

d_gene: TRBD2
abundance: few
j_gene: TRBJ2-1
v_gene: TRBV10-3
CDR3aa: CAISPRLAGGPYNEQFF
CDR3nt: TGTGCCATCAGTCCGCGACTAGCGGGGGGCCCATACAATGAGCAGTTCTTC

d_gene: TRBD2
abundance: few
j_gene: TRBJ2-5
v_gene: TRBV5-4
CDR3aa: CASSEQLSGRRETQYF
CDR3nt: TGTGCCAGCAGCGAACAACTTAGCGGGAGGCGAGAGACCCAGTACTTC

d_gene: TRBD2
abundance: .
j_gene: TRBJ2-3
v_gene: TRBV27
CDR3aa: CASSLLAGGLDTQYF
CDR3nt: TGTGCCAGCAGCCTACTAGCGGGAGGATTGGATACGCAGTATTTT

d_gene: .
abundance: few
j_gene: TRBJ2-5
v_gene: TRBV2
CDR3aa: CASSVETQYF
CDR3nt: TGTGCCAGCAGCGTAGAGACCCAGTACTTC

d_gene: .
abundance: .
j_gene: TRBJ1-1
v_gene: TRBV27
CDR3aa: CASRKTGNTEAFF
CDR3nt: TGTGCCAGCAGGAAGACAGGGAACACTGAAGCTTTCTTT

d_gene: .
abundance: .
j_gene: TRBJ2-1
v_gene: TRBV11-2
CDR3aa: CASSLVSDEQFF
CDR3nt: TGTGCCAGCAGCTTAGTCTCCGATGAGCAGTTCTTC

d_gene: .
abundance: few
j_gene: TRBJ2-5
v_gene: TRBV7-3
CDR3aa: CASSSWGETQYF
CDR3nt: TGTGCCAGCAGCTCCTGGGGAGAGACCCAGTACTTC

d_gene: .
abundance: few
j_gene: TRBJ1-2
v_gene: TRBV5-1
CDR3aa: CASSLEAPHGYTF
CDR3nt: TGCGCCAGCAGCTTGGAGGCACCTCATGGCTACACCTTC

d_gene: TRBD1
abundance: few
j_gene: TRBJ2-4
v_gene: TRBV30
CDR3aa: CAWSLRPGTGVGIQYF
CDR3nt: TGTGCCTGGAGCCTACGACCCGGGACAGGGGTAGGCATTCAGTACTTC

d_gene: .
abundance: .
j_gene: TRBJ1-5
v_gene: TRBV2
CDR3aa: CASSSTSGAGQPQHF
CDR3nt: TGTGCCAGCAGTTCAACGTCGGGGGCAGGTCAGCCCCAGCATTTT

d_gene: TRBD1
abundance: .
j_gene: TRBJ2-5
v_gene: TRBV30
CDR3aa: CAWSPPTGTQETQYF
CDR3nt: TGTGCCTGGAGTCCCCCGACAGGGACCCAAGAGACCCAGTACTTC

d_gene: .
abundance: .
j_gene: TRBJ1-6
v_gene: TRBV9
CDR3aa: CASSVRGGHSPLHF
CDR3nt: TGTGCCAGCAGCGTGCGGGGAGGTCATTCACCCCTCCACTTT

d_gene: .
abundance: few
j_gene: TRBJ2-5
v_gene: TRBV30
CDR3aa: CAWKQQETQYF
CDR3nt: TGTGCCTGGAAACAGCAAGAGACCCAGTACTTC

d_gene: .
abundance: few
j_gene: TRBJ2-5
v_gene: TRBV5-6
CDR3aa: CASSPGAPRETQYF
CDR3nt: TGTGCCAGCAGCCCGGGGGCCCCGCGAGAGACCCAGTACTTC

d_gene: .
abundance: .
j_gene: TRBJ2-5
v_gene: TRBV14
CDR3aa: CASSQASETQYF
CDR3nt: TGTGCCAGCAGCCAAGCTTCGGAGACCCAGTACTTC

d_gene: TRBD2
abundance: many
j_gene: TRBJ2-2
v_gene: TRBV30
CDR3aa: CAWRLPGLADYTGELFF
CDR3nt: TGTGCCTGGAGGCTACCGGGACTAGCGGACTACACCGGCGAGCTGTTTTTT

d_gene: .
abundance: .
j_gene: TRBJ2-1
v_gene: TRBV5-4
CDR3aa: CASSFGGPRGYNEQFF
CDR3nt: TGTGCCAGCAGCTTCGGAGGGCCGAGGGGCTACAATGAGCAGTTCTTC

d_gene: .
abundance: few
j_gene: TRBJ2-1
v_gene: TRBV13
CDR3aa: CASSLAALNEQFF
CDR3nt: TGTGCCAGCAGCTTAGCTGCTCTCAATGAGCAGTTCTTC

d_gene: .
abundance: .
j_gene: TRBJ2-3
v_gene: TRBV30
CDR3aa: CAWNTGPHTQYF
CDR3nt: TGTGCCTGGAACACCGGGCCACATACGCAGTATTTT

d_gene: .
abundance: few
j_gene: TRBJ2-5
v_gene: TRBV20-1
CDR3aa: CSAERETQYF
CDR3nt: TGCAGTGCTGAGAGGGAGACCCAGTACTTC